This T cell receptor beta chain was obtained from a study of blood T cell repertoires in COVID-19. Study context: Samples of COVID-19 (acute and convalescent) were obtained from the United States, Italy and Spain.

Under the authors' procedure: Cell counts per sample came from amplifying reference gene primers. The repertoire was sequenced with immunoSEQ multiplex PCR; TCRdb's copy has only in-frame clones and lacks some. Clone size and the V and J calls come from that table; the DNA yielded D and trimming. This table has some 300,000 clones, about 87% appearing once. Germline values: CDR1 SGHTA, CDR2 FQGNSA. This CDR3 comprises 15 residues. V lost 5 bases and J lost 6; bases outside the gene matches: 8. One Seattle source followed patients from active infection through their disease course. The sequenced sample was peripheral blood. The rearrangement uses TRBV7-2 and TRBJ2-1; 9 nucleotides match TRBD2. The sequence was obtained from a woman aged 45-65 years with COVID-19, enrolled during active disease. In DNA, the CDR3 is TGTGCCAGCAGCCCATACTGGCGGGGGGGCAATGAGCAGTTCTTC. It is translated as CASSPYWRGGNEQFF.